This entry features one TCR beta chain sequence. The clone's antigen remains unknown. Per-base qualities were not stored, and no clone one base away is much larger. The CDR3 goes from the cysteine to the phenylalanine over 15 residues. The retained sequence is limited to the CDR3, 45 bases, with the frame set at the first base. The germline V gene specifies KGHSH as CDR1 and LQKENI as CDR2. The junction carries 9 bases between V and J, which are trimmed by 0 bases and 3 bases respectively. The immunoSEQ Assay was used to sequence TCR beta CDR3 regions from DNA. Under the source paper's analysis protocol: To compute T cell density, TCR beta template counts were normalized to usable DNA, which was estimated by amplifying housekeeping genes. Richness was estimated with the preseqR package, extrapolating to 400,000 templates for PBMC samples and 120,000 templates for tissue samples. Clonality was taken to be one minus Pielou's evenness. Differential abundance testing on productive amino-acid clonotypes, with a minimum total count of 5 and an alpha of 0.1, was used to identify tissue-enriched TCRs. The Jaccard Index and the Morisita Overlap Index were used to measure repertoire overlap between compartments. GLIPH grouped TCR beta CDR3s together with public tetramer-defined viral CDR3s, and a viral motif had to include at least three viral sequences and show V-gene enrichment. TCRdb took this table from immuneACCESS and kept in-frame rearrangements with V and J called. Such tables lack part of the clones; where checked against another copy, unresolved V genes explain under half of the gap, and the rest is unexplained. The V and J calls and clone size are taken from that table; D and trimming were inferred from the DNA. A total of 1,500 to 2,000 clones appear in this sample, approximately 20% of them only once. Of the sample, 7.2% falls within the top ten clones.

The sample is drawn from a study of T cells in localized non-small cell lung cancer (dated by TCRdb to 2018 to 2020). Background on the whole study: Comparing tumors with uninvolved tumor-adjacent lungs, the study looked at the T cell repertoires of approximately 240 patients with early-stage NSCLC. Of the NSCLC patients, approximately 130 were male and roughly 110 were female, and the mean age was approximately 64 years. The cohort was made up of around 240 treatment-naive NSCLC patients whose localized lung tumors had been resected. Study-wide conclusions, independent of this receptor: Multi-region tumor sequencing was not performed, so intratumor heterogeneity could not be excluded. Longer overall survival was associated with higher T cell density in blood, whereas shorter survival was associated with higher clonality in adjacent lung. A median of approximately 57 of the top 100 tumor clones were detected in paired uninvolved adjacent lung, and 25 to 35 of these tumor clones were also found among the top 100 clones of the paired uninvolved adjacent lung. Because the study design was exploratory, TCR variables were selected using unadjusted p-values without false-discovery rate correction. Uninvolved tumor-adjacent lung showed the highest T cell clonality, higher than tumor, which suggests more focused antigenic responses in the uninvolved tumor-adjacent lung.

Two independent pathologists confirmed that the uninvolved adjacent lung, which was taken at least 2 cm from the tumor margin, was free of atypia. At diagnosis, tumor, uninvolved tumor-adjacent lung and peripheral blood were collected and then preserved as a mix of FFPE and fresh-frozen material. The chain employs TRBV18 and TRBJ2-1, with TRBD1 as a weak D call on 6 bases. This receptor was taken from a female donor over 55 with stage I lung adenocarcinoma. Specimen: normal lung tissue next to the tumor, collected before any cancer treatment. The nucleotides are TGTGCCAGCTCACCACCGGGGGCCGGCTACAATGAGCAGTTCTTC. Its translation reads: CASSPPGAGYNEQFF.